Shown below are 14 T cell receptor beta chains from a single sample sequenced in a study of neurological immune-mediated disorders. One entry per CDR3 protein results from TCRdb running MiXCR on the 5' RACE reads. This sample carries under 60,000 distinct CDR3 sequences, more than 20% of them seen once, and the ten largest clones take 20% to 30%. Sequenced: PBMCs. The receptor set was obtained from a woman in her 70s in good health.

The chain recombines TRBV6-1 with TRBJ1-2; D ambiguous. Germline-derived CDR1 and CDR2 are MNHNS and SASEGT. The CDR3 runs to 13 residues. Trimming left V 9 bases short and J 3 bases short, with 14 bases between. In DNA form, the CDR3 reads TGTGCCAGTAAGGGAACGGACCACTATGGCTACACCTTC. Its translation: CASKGTDHYGYTF.

This clonotype was observed at least ten times. The gene calls are TRBV20-1 and TRBJ2-3; a possible D gene is TRBD1 (5 bases). V was clipped by 3 bases and J by 1 base, with 11 bases between them. The V gene's germline CDR1 is DFQATT and CDR2 SNEGSKA (reference sequence). CDR3 size: 14 residues. The CDR3 spells CSASLDKRTDTQYF. The CDR3 DNA is TGCAGTGCTAGCTTGGACAAACGCACAGATACGCAGTATTTT.

The chain joins TRBV7-8 to TRBJ2-5, with D unresolved. This CDR3 spans 14 amino acids. Germline CDR1 reads SGHVS; CDR2 reads FQNEAQ. Trimming stripped 5 bases from V and 0 bases from J, with 10 bases between. The CDR3 reads CASSASRDQETQYF. In DNA form, the CDR3 reads TGTGCCAGCAGCGCTTCTAGAGACCAAGAGACCCAGTACTTC. The full variable domain, its missing parts supplied by reference TRBV7-8 and TRBJ2-5, is GAGVSQSPRYKVAKRGQDVALRCDPISGHVSLFWYQQALGQGPEFLTYFQNEAQLDKSGLPSDRFFAERPEGSVSTLKIQRTQQEDSAVYLCASSASRDQETQYFGPGTRLLVL.

This rearrangement joins TRBV7-2 to TRBJ1-1; 11 bases fit TRBD1. J lost 8 bases, V lost 10 bases, and 15 bases had no gene match. The germline gives CDR1 SGHTA, CDR2 FQGNSA. This CDR3 is built from 15 residues. The CDR3 nucleotides read TGTGCCAACAGTGCCGGACAGGGGGCCTCCAGAGAAGCTTTCTTT. As protein: CANSAGQGASREAFF.

In its sample, this clonotype was seen many times. The gene calls are TRBV9 and TRBJ2-3; 11 nucleotides line up with TRBD2. This CDR3 contains 18 residues. The V gene end was trimmed by 3 bases and the J gene end by 2 bases; junction bases not matched to a gene: 11. CDR1 is SGDLS, CDR2 YYNGEE, per germline. CDR3 DNA sequence: TGTGCCAGCAGCGCCTCCGGGACTAGCGGAGGGCCCACAGATACGCAGTATTTT. This translates into CASSASGTSGGPTDTQYF.

This clonotype was seen ten or more times. This sequence joins TRBV4-1 and TRBJ1-4; D is uncertain. Germline-derived CDR1 and CDR2 are MGHRA and YSYEKL. This CDR3 comprises 16 residues. The ends were cut back, 0 bases at V and 5 bases at J, with 13 bases in the middle. The CDR3 DNA reads as TGCGCCAGCAGCCAAGAGGGCCGGGTTGCGAATGAAAAACTGTTTTTT. Protein: CASSQEGRVANEKLFF.

This clonotype was recorded at least ten times. The chain links TRBV10-3 to TRBJ2-1; 13 nucleotides line up with TRBD2. Per germline, CDR1 ENHRY and CDR2 SYGVKD. J gave up 10 bases and V 7 bases, and 4 bases lay outside the gene matches. The CDR3 is 13 amino acids. The DNA of the CDR3 is TGTGCCATCAAGGGACTAGCGGGAAACGAGCAGTTCTTC. Residues: CAIKGLAGNEQFF.

The rearrangement uses TRBV5-1 and TRBJ1-1; no clear D gene. Trimming left V 4 bases short and J 2 bases short, with 9 bases between. Germline V gives CDR1 SGHRS, CDR2 YFSETQ. The CDR3 has 13 amino acids. Here the CDR3 DNA reads TGCGCCAGCAGCCCGTATAGTAACACTGAAGCTTTCTTT. Protein: CASSPYSNTEAFF.

This clonotype was seen ten or more times. The genes are TRBV5-1 and TRBJ2-6, with D tentatively TRBD1 (7 bases). The ends were cut back, 4 bases at V and 0 bases at J, with 17 bases in the middle. The length of the CDR3 is 18 residues. Looked up from germline, CDR1 is SGHRS and CDR2 is YFSETQ. This CDR3 is CASSLGGTDHSGANVLTF. Here the CDR3 DNA reads TGCGCCAGCAGCCTCGGCGGGACAGACCACTCTGGGGCCAACGTCCTGACTTTC.

This clonotype was detected many times. This rearrangement joins TRBV5-1 to TRBJ2-7; TRBD1 matches 9 bases. The V segment lost 4 bases and the J segment 6 bases; nucleotides outside the gene matches: 8. Germline CDR1 is SGHRS and CDR2 is YFSETQ. The CDR3 loop spans 14 amino acids. CDR3 residues: CASSLRQGEGEQYF. The DNA for the CDR3 is TGCGCCAGCAGCCTCCGACAGGGGGAGGGCGAGCAGTACTTC.

As concerns this clonotype: A read error is likely, as this CDR3 ends without the conserved phenylalanine or tryptophan. This chain joins TRBV20-1 and TRBJ2-7, with D perhaps TRBD1 or TRBD2 (5 bases each). CDR1 and CDR2 from the germline V gene are DFQATT and SNEGSKA (reference sequence). V lost 1 base and J lost 3, with 13 bases in between. The CDR3 contains 14 residues. DNA for the CDR3: TGCAGTGCTAGAGTCCCGGGGCGAGACTACGAGCAGTACTTA. Protein sequence: CSARVPGRDYEQYL.

This clonotype was counted ten times or more. V gene TRBV7-2 combines with J gene TRBJ2-7, with D tentatively TRBD2 (6 bases). Trimming removed 1 base from V and 2 bases from J, with 12 bases in between. There are 15 residues in the CDR3. Germline V CDR1 and CDR2: SGHTA, FQGNSA. The CDR3 sequence is CASSLDSGLTYEQYF. The CDR3 nucleotides are TGTGCCAGCAGCTTAGACAGCGGGTTGACCTACGAGCAGTACTTC.

This clonotype was seen many times. The chain carries TRBV29-1 and TRBJ2-1; 11 nucleotides align to TRBD1. Germline-derived CDR1 and CDR2 are SQVTM and ANQGSEA. Losses at the gene ends were 2 bases for V and 4 bases for J; bases not matched to a gene: 4. CDR3 size: 15 residues. The CDR3 reads CSVESGQGGYNEQFF. The DNA for the CDR3 is TGCAGCGTTGAATCGGGACAGGGGGGGTACAATGAGCAGTTCTTC.

This clonotype was seen repeatedly, ten times or more. CDR3: CASRSSQGNYGYTF. The CDR3 DNA is TGTGCCAGCAGGTCCTCACAGGGGAACTATGGCTACACCTTC. The V call is TRBV28, the J call TRBJ1-2, with TRBD1 matching over 7 bases. Germline loops: CDR1 MDHEN, CDR2 SYDVKM. With V trimmed by 6 bases and J by 2 bases, 6 bases remained unmatched. The CDR3 totals 14 residues.